These T cell receptor beta chains were read from a single sample in a study of blood T cell repertoires in COVID-19. The assay was immunoSEQ multiplex PCR, and TCRdb's table has in-frame clones only and misses some. The sample lists 65,000 to 75,000 clones, roughly 80% occurring once. Sequences were obtained from peripheral blood. The receptor source for this set is a woman older than 75 with acute or convalescent COVID-19. The CDR3 runs from the conserved cysteine through the conserved F or W. A D gene is named only where the DNA matches it firmly. Expanded clones are given a class, and other clones once, few, many or no size at all.

d_call j_call cdr3_length clone_size v_call cdr3_nt cdr3_aa
TRBD2 TRBJ2-5 15 NA TRBV2 TGTGCCAGCAGTTATCGCGGGGGAAGCCAAGAGACCCAGTACTTC CASSYRGGSQETQYF
TRBD2 TRBJ2-1 15 once TRBV5-5 TGTGCCAGCAGCATAGGGACTAGCGGACACAATGAGCAGTTCTTC CASSIGTSGHNEQFF
NA TRBJ2-2 13 NA TRBV19 TGTGCCAGTAGTGTTCAGGGCGCCGGGGAGCTGTTTTTT CASSVQGAGELFF
TRBD1 TRBJ2-2 15 NA TRBV27 TGTGCCAGCAGTCTAGAAGGGGGCTACACCGGGGAGCTGTTTTTT CASSLEGGYTGELFF
TRBD2 TRBJ2-5 17 NA TRBV5-4 TGTGCCAGCAGCTTGGGGTTAGCGGGGGGGTTTCAAGAGACCCAGTACTTC CASSLGLAGGFQETQYF
TRBD1 TRBJ2-5 13 few TRBV11-3 TGTGCCAGCAGCGACCGACAGGGAAAGACCCAGTACTTC CASSDRQGKTQYF
NA TRBJ1-1 14 NA TRBV6-2/TRBV6-3 TGTGCCAGCAGTTACGTAACAGGGAACACTGAAGCTTTCTTT CASSYVTGNTEAFF
TRBD1 TRBJ2-4 17 once TRBV12-5 TGTGCTAGTGCTTGGGACAGGGGGCTGTCGGCCAAAAACATTCAGTACTTC CASAWDRGLSAKNIQYF
NA TRBJ2-2 15 NA TRBV27 TGTGCCAGCAGTTCCGACAGGAGGAACACCGGGGAGCTGTTTTTT CASSSDRRNTGELFF
TRBD2 TRBJ2-7 15 few TRBV4-2 TGTGCCAGCAGCCAACAAAGGACTAGCGGGTACGAGCAGTACTTC CASSQQRTSGYEQYF
TRBD1 TRBJ1-3 14 NA TRBV3-1/TRBV3-2 TGTGCCAGCAGCCGGGACAGCTCTGGAAACACCATATATTTT CASSRDSSGNTIYF
NA TRBJ2-7 13 NA TRBV6-1 TGTGCCAGCAGTGAAAATAGCTCCTACGAGCAGTACTTC CASSENSSYEQYF
NA TRBJ1-5 13 NA TRBV6-2/TRBV6-3 TGTGCCAGCAGTTACGTGGGGGGACAGCCCCAGCATTTT CASSYVGGQPQHF
NA TRBJ1-2 15 NA TRBV13 TGTGCCAGCAGCTTAGGCCTAAAGGGGGACTATGGCTACACCTTC CASSLGLKGDYGYTF
NA TRBJ1-5 13 NA TRBV27 TGTGCCAGCAGTCCCTTGCGGGACCTCCGCCAGCATTTT CASSPLRDLRQHF
NA TRBJ1-2 15 few TRBV7-9 TGTGCCAGCAGCTTAGCCAACGGGGTTGGCCATGGCTACACCTTC CASSLANGVGHGYTF
TRBD1 TRBJ2-5 12 NA TRBV29-1 TGCAGCGGGGGGGACAGGGACGAGACCCAGTACTTC CSGGDRDETQYF
TRBD2 TRBJ2-5 14 NA TRBV5-1 TGCGCCAGCAGCTTAGCGGGGGGATTGGAGACCCAGTACTTC CASSLAGGLETQYF
NA TRBJ2-3 14 NA TRBV18 TGTGCCAGCTCACCACCAGAGTTTCGAGATACGCAGTATTTT CASSPPEFRDTQYF
TRBD2 TRBJ2-5 15 NA TRBV24-1 TGTGCCACCAGTTCCACTAGCGGGGACAGAGAGACCCAGTACTTC CATSSTSGDRETQYF
TRBD2 TRBJ2-7 18 NA TRBV2 TGTGCCAGCGGTATCTTGGCTAGCGGGGGGGCCCTGTCCTACGAGCAGTACTTC CASGILASGGALSYEQYF
TRBD1 TRBJ2-7 13 NA TRBV5-1 TGCGCCAGCAGCTCCCAACAGGGGTTCGAGCAGTACTTC CASSSQQGFEQYF
NA TRBJ1-2 17 NA TRBV11-2 TGTGCCAGCAGCATTATTAGTTCGGGGGAGTTGGACTATGGCTACACCTTC CASSIISSGELDYGYTF
TRBD1 TRBJ2-1 15 NA TRBV29-1 TGCAGCGTGACCGGGACAGGGGACAATTACAATGAGCAGTTCTTC CSVTGTGDNYNEQFF
NA TRBJ2-1 15 NA TRBV6-6 TGTGCCAGCAGTTACTCTCAACGAACTTACGATGAGCAGTTCTTC CASSYSQRTYDEQFF
TRBD2 TRBJ2-1 17 NA TRBV5-1 TGCGCCAGCAGCTGGGGACTAGCGAGAAAATCCTACAATGAGCAGTTCTTC CASSWGLARKSYNEQFF
TRBD2 TRBJ2-3 15 NA TRBV2 TGTGCCAGCAAGGACGGGACTAGCGGCACAGATACGCAGTATTTT CASKDGTSGTDTQYF
NA TRBJ2-5 13 NA TRBV29-1 TGCAGCGCCTTACTAAAGCACATGGAGACCCAGTACTTC CSALLKHMETQYF
TRBD1 TRBJ1-2 16 NA TRBV3-1/TRBV3-2 TGTGCCAGCAGCCGACCAGGGACAGGGGGTAGCTATGGCTACACCTTC CASSRPGTGGSYGYTF
NA TRBJ1-2 11 NA TRBV2 TGTGCCAGCACCGGGACTAGTGGCTACACCTTC CASTGTSGYTF
TRBD1 TRBJ1-2 13 few TRBV12-3/TRBV12-4 TGTGCCAGCAGTTCGGACAGGGCGTATGGCTACACCTTC CASSSDRAYGYTF
NA TRBJ2-7 16 NA TRBV7-9 TGTGCCAGCAGCTTAGGGTCGGGGAAGGGCTCCTACGAGCAGTACTTC CASSLGSGKGSYEQYF
TRBD1 TRBJ1-4 18 NA TRBV18 TGTGCCAGCTCACCCCGACAGGGAGTCCCGTCAACTAATGAAAAACTGTTTTTT CASSPRQGVPSTNEKLFF
NA TRBJ1-2 14 NA TRBV30 TGTGCCTGGAGTCCAGGGGTTGGAGGATATGGCTACACCTTC CAWSPGVGGYGYTF
NA TRBJ1-2 15 NA TRBV3-1/TRBV3-2 TGTGCCAGCAGCCAAGATTCTGGGACACTCTATGGCTACACCTTC CASSQDSGTLYGYTF
TRBD1 TRBJ1-5 15 NA TRBV7-8 TGTGCCAGCAGCCGGGGACAGGGTAGCAATCAGCCCCAGCATTTT CASSRGQGSNQPQHF
TRBD2 TRBJ2-5 14 NA TRBV5-1 TGCGCCAGCAGCCCACGGACTAGCTTAGAGACCCAGTACTTC CASSPRTSLETQYF
NA TRBJ1-1 13 NA TRBV11-2 TGTGCCAGCAGCTTAGTCCGGGGATCGGAAGCTTTCTTT CASSLVRGSEAFF
TRBD1 TRBJ1-2 18 NA TRBV7-6 TGTGCCAGCAGCCCCCAAGGGACAGGCCCTCTAGGTAGCTATGGCTACACCTTC CASSPQGTGPLGSYGYTF
NA TRBJ2-7 14 NA TRBV6-1 TGTGCCAGCAGTGAATTGACAGGTATAGACGAGCAGTACTTC CASSELTGIDEQYF
TRBD2 TRBJ2-7 15 NA TRBV18 TGTGCCAGCTCACCCGGGACTAGCGGGGCCTACGAGCAGTACTTC CASSPGTSGAYEQYF
NA TRBJ1-1 14 NA TRBV3-1/TRBV3-2 TGTGCCAGCAGCCCGGTTCACGCTAACACTGAAGCTTTCTTT CASSPVHANTEAFF
NA TRBJ1-3 14 once TRBV3-1/TRBV3-2 TGTGCCAGCAGCCATTACATCGCCAGAAACACCATATATTTT CASSHYIARNTIYF
TRBD1 TRBJ1-5 16 few TRBV6-6 TGTGCCAGCAGGCCAGACCAGGGACAGGGGGATCAGCCCCAGCATTTT CASRPDQGQGDQPQHF
NA TRBJ2-1 16 NA TRBV5-1 TGCGCCAGCAGCTTGGTGTCTCGGAGCTCCTACAATGAGCAGTTCTTC CASSLVSRSSYNEQFF
TRBD1 TRBJ1-2 13 NA TRBV13 TGTGCCAGCAGCTTACAGGGGGTTTATGGCTACACCTTC CASSLQGVYGYTF
NA TRBJ1-6 14 few TRBV11-3 TGTGCCAGCAGCTTAGCGGGGAATAATTCACCCCTCCACTTT CASSLAGNNSPLHF
TRBD1 TRBJ2-1 16 once TRBV19 TGTGCCAGTAGTATATGGGGACAGGGTGCTTACAATGAGCAGTTCTTC CASSIWGQGAYNEQFF
NA TRBJ2-5 15 NA TRBV19 TGTGCCAGTAGTCGCCTACGAAGTTCAGGGGAGACCCAGTACTTC CASSRLRSSGETQYF
TRBD1 TRBJ1-1 14 NA TRBV19 TGTGCCAGTATCGGCCGGACAGGGGTCACTGAAGCTTTCTTT CASIGRTGVTEAFF
TRBD2 TRBJ2-1 13 once TRBV3-1/TRBV3-2 TGTGCCAGCAGCCCATCTCTAGCGGGGGCGTTGTTCTTC CASSPSLAGALFF
NA TRBJ2-3 15 NA TRBV5-6 TGTGCCAGCAGCTTGAGGATCATGACACCAGATACGCAGTATTTT CASSLRIMTPDTQYF
TRBD2 TRBJ2-5 15 NA TRBV5-8 TGTGCCAGCAGCCCTAGCGGGGGGATTCAAGAGACCCAGTACTTC CASSPSGGIQETQYF